The T cell receptor beta chain under discussion was sequenced for a study of shared clonotypes between healthy human individuals. General study findings and limits: Memory subsets generally showed smaller estimated richness than naive subsets did. Having only a few donors restricted how much genetic and exposure-history diversity was captured. Among non-shared clonotypes, generation probabilities were lower than among those shared by all four donors.

This clone was counted a single time. As yet, its antigen is unknown. Germline CDR1 reads SQVTM; CDR2 reads ANQGSEA. This CDR3 spans 12 amino acids. V was shortened by 2 bases and J by 2 bases, with 6 bases between the two germline ends. The run depth of the assay was deep. This table comes from immunoSEQ multiplex PCR, and its TCRdb copy is limited to in-frame clones, with some not included. The sample includes a few million clones, 80% to 95% of them seen just once. The sample comprised naive CD4+ T cells from PBMCs. Stated subset: CD45RA+ positively selected. The receptor was isolated from a man in his late teens or twenties in good health. Some clones in this sample may be carry-over from other donors' samples. The chain employs TRBV29-1 and TRBJ2-5; D may be TRBD2 (5 bases). The DNA of the CDR3 is TGCAGCGTTGAACGGGAACAAGAGACCCAGTACTTC. This encodes CSVEREQETQYF.